Listed here is a single TCR beta chain. These data come from a study of blood T cell repertoires in COVID-19. Whole-study context: The study drew acute and convalescent COVID-19 samples from the United States, Italy and Spain.

Trimming cost V 6 bases and J 8 bases; bases outside gene matches: 9. CDR3 length: 16 residues. Looked up from germline, CDR1 is PRHDT and CDR2 is FYEKMQ (reference sequence). In the study's own analysis: Amplified reference gene primers provided the basis for estimating nucleated cell counts. Clones were sequenced by immunoSEQ multiplex PCR, and TCRdb holds only the in-frame ones, with some missing. V, J and clone size are those of that table, while D and trimming were read from the DNA. The table has some 22,000 clones, roughly 88% seen once. Sample: peripheral blood. The receptor comes from a human donor with active COVID-19. The donor label of this sample is uncertain. The V call is TRBV13, the J call TRBJ2-1; 14 bases are a match to TRBD2. As DNA, the CDR3 is TGTGCCAGCAGACCGGGACTAGCGGGAGTTTGGCATGAGCAGTTCTTC. Translating gives CASRPGLAGVWHEQFF.